This T cell receptor beta chain comes out of a study of a mutant IDH1 vaccine in newly diagnosed glioma. About the research overall: Following radiotherapy alone, or alongside temozolomide cycles, vaccination was started after an interval of 4-6 weeks. Treated patients had a mean age of about 44 years and a 62.5% male, approximately 38% female split. Beforehand, treatment had been radiotherapy, temozolomide, or both; the majority received both.

For this clone: Its antigen is unidentified.

CDR1 is SGHDT and CDR2 is YYEEEE in the germline V gene. CDR3 size: 13 residues. Trimming took off 2 bases at V and 13 bases at J, with 13 bases between the two ends. Study findings and constraints: Vaccination elicited immune responses in approximately 93% of patients.

The method was immunoSEQ multiplex PCR; TCRdb's version includes in-frame clones alone and lacks a portion of them. The sample lists tens of thousands of clones; around 87% were seen once. Time point specified: week 35, safety follow-up. Alongside topical imiquimod, each dose of vaccine comprised 300 ug of mutant IDH1 20-mer peptide. The sequence was obtained from a man in his thirties or forties with glioma. V gene TRBV5-6 combines with J gene TRBJ1-6; D unresolved. Sequenced material: PBMCs, taken from a glioma patient whose treatment included an IDH1 peptide vaccine. The CDR3 here is CASSFGQVSPLHF. The CDR3 bases are TGTGCCAGCAGCTTTGGTCAGGTGTCGCCCCTCCACTTT.